This T cell receptor beta chain derives from a study of blood T cell repertoires in COVID-19. Across about two dozen US areas, participants ranged in age from about 18 to 90 years. Participant-reported clinical history was the basis for cohort assignment. Cohort 3 recovered donors had two negative PCRs, clearance, or symptom resolution. This CDR3 has 16 amino acids. V gave up 7 bases and J gave up 0 bases, with 13 bases separating them. Germline CDR1 reads LNHDA; CDR2 reads SQIVND (reference sequence). The assay was immunoSEQ multiplex PCR, and TCRdb's table has in-frame clones only and misses some. There are about 300,000 clones in the sample; about nine tenths occur only once, and over 3.5% lies in the top ten.

Sequenced material: PBMCs or T cells enriched from blood (not recorded which). The rearrangement joins TRBV19 to TRBJ2-6; a weak D match, TRBD1 (5 bases). This sequence was found in a man between 25 and 39 years old who had recovered from COVID-19. The DNA for the CDR3 is TGTGCCAGTAATGACAGAATAAGCTCTGGGGCCAACGTCCTGACTTTC. It translates to CASNDRISSGANVLTF.